What follows are 8 T cell receptor beta chains derived from one specimen sequenced in a study of cytomegalovirus exposure and HLA in healthy donors. The PCR employed 60 Vbeta primers together with 13 Jbeta primers. Produced via immunoSEQ multiplex PCR; TCRdb's table is partial and in-frame only. The table includes about 270,000 clones, about 66% detected once. Source material: PBMCs. The receptors originated from a female donor in good health and CMV-seronegative.

In its sample, this clone was seen once. J is TRBJ1-5 and V is TRBV19; 9 bases match TRBD1. The CDR3 extends over 16 amino acids. Germline V lookup: CDR1 LNHDA, CDR2 SQIVND (reference sequence). J gave up 4 bases and V 4 bases, and 8 bases lay outside the gene matches. The CDR3 region is CASSTITGGRNQPQHF. The CDR3 DNA reads as TGTGCCAGTAGTACGATTACAGGGGGCAGAAATCAGCCCCAGCATTTT.

V and J are TRBV6-5 and TRBJ2-1; D is possibly TRBD2 (5 bases). There are 13 residues in the CDR3. Germline values: CDR1 MNHEY, CDR2 SVGAGI. Trimming removed 7 bases from V and 3 bases from J, with 10 bases in between. The CDR3 coding sequence is TGTGCCAGCAAGAGCCGGGACTACAATGAGCAGTTCTTC. It encodes CASKSRDYNEQFF.

The rearrangement links TRBV19 to TRBJ2-3, with TRBD2 matching over 8 bases. The germline V gene encodes CDR1 LNHDA and CDR2 SQIVND (reference sequence). The J segment lost 2 bases and the V segment lost 7 bases, leaving 11 bases of the junction unmatched. This CDR3 comprises 16 residues. The CDR3 is CASISPLAGPTDTQYF. The DNA for the CDR3 is TGTGCCAGTATCAGTCCGTTAGCGGGACCCACAGATACGCAGTATTTT.

V and J are TRBV2 and TRBJ1-6, with 8 bases fitting TRBD1. This CDR3 is 14 amino acids long. CDR1 and CDR2 from the germline V gene are SNHLY and FYNNEI. After removal of 9 bases from V and 6 bases from J, the junction contained 7 bases not matched to a gene. In DNA form, the CDR3 reads TGTGCCAGATCGGACAGGGACTTTAATTCACCCCTCCACTTT. As protein: CARSDRDFNSPLHF. The full variable domain, in which reference TRBV2 and TRBJ1-6 provide the parts outside the CDR3, is EPEVTQTPSHQVTQMGQEVILRCVPISNHLYFYWYRQILGQKVEFLVSFYNNEISEKSEIFDDQFSVERPDGSNFTLKIRSTKLEDSAMYFCARSDRDFNSPLHFGNGTRLTVT.

The chain has TRBV27 and TRBJ2-1; D is perhaps TRBD2 (6 bases). Trimming cost V 2 bases and J 5 bases, with 13 bases left between them. CDR3 length equals 15 residues. CDR1 is MNHEY and CDR2 is SMNVEV in the germline V gene (reference sequence). The CDR3 DNA reads as TGTGCCAGCAGTTTAACCAGCGGGCCTAACAATGAGCAGTTCTTC. This gives the protein CASSLTSGPNNEQFF.

As concerns this clone: Germline is not matched at one junction end, which may reflect a read error. The chain recombines TRBV7-9 with TRBJ2-2, with D uncertain. The length of the CDR3 is 12 residues. Germline V gene data show CDR1 as SEHNR and CDR2 as FQNEAQ (reference sequence). The CDR3 DNA reads TGTTCCAGCAGACCGGACACCGGGGAGCTGTTTTTT. Its protein is CSSRPDTGELFF.

The rearrangement uses TRBV6-5 and TRBJ2-7, with TRBD1 matching 8 bases. Germline V gene sequence: CDR1 MNHEY, CDR2 SVGAGI. J lost 2 bases, V lost 5 bases, and 8 bases had no gene match. The CDR3 covers 15 residues. CDR3: CASSQYPGQAYEQYF. Written as DNA, the CDR3 is TGTGCCAGCAGTCAATACCCGGGACAGGCCTACGAGCAGTACTTC.

This chain joins TRBV6-1 and TRBJ1-1; D may be TRBD1 (6 bases). Germline values: CDR1 MNHNS, CDR2 SASEGT. With 5 bases removed from V and 3 bases from J, the gap between germline ends came to 13 bases. CDR3 length: 14 residues. DNA for the CDR3: TGTGCCAGCAGTATACAGGGATGGGACACTGAAGCTTTCTTT. Its protein product is CASSIQGWDTEAFF.